What follows are 14 T cell receptor beta chains derived from one specimen sequenced in a study of tumor and adjacent non-tumor tissue in lung cancer. A modified ARM-PCR protocol with three rounds of nested PCR amplified TCRbeta. MiXCR was run by TCRdb on the multiplex PCR reads, yielding one entry per CDR3 protein. The sample has 85,000 or so distinct CDR3 sequences, more than 75% seen once. No cell sorting was done before RNA was extracted from the tissue. The normal lung tissue was taken more than 3 cm from the tumor edge. Material: distant non-tumor lung tissue. The origin of the receptors is a woman aged 45-59 years with non-small cell lung cancer.

The gene calls are TRBV28 and TRBJ1-2; TRBD1 is a possible D gene (6 bases). The CDR3 extends over 14 amino acids. CDR1 and CDR2 from the germline V gene are MDHEN and SYDVKM. V lost 2 bases to trimming and J lost 9 bases, with 16 bases between them. The CDR3 nucleotides are TGTGCCAGCAGTTTACTCAGGGGCGGCGATCGCTACACCTTC. Protein sequence: CASSLLRGGDRYTF.

To note about this clonotype: Likely a read error: the CDR3 ends without its conserved phenylalanine or tryptophan. V is TRBV10-3 and J is TRBJ2-4, with D possibly TRBD2 on 7 matching bases. From germline, CDR1 is ENHRY and CDR2 SYGVKD. The CDR3 runs 15 residues. DNA for the CDR3: TGTGTCATCAATGAGGGGGGGCTAGCCAAAAACATTCAGTACTTA. The encoded protein is CVINEGGLAKNIQYL.

For this clonotype: The junction and the germline gene differ at one end; a read error may be behind it. The rearrangement links TRBV4-1 to TRBJ1-4; D remains unclear. The CDR3 has 16 residues. From germline, CDR1 is MGHRA and CDR2 YSYEKL. The DNA of the CDR3 is TGCGCCAGCAGACAAGGTAAGCAGTCCTCTGATGAACAACTGTTTTTT. It translates to CASRQGKQSSDEQLFF.

V is TRBV11-1 and J is TRBJ1-1; 7 nucleotides align to TRBD1. Germline V gene data show CDR1 as SGHAT and CDR2 as FQDESV (reference sequence). The CDR3 has 14 residues. J lost 5 bases, V lost 3 bases, and 6 bases had no gene match. The CDR3 coding sequence is TGTGCCAGCAGCTTGACAGGGATTAGGACTGAAGCTTTCTTT. Its protein is CASSLTGIRTEAFF.

Regarding this clonotype: A much more abundant neighbour one base away suggests this may be a read error. This sequence joins TRBV5-1 and TRBJ2-5; possibly TRBD1 or TRBD2 for D (5 bases each). The CDR3 is 16 amino acids. Germline V gene lookup returns CDR1 SGHRS and CDR2 YFSETQ. The CDR3 DNA reads as TGCGGCAGCAGCAATTTCGGGACGGCGAAACAAGAGACCCAGTACTTC. It yields the protein CGSSNFGTAKQETQYF. The full variable domain, in which reference TRBV5-1 and TRBJ2-5 provide the parts outside the CDR3, is KAGVTQTPRYLIKTRGQQVTLSCSPISGHRSVSWYQQTPGQGLQFLFEYFSETQRNKGNFPGRFSGRQFSNSRSEMNVSTLELGDSALYLCGSSNFGTAKQETQYFGPGTRLLVL.

This clonotype has a handful of counts. This CDR3 is CASSYGRLETQYF. The CDR3, as DNA: TGTGCCAGCAGTTATGGACGGCTAGAGACCCAGTACTTC. The V and J genes are TRBV7-6 and TRBJ2-5; D uncertain. CDR1 and CDR2 (germline): SGHVS, FNYEAQ. The ends were cut back, 6 bases at V and 4 bases at J, with 12 bases in the middle. This CDR3 has 13 amino acids. Based on the CDR3 plus reference TRBV7-6 and TRBJ2-5, the full variable domain is GAGVSQSPRYKVTKRGQDVALRCDPISGHVSLYWYRQALGQGPEFLTYFNYEAQQDKSGLPNDRFSAERPEGSISTLTIQRTEQRDSAMYRCASSYGRLETQYFGPGTRLLVL.

This clonotype was detected ten times or more. The CDR3 protein is CSVTMGIGGAGTEAFF. CDR3 DNA sequence: TGCAGCGTTACTATGGGCATTGGGGGCGCAGGGACTGAAGCTTTCTTT. The chain is built from TRBV29-1 and TRBJ1-1; tentative D call: TRBD1 (6 bases). Germline V gives CDR1 SQVTM, CDR2 ANQGSEA. The V end lost 5 bases, the J end lost 5 bases, and 24 bases lay between the germline ends. This CDR3 region has 16 residues.

Of note for this clonotype: No conserved phenylalanine or tryptophan ends this CDR3, so it is likely a read error. This chain joins TRBV5-1 and TRBJ2-7; TRBD1 matches at 7 bases. The CDR3 covers 16 residues. Germline CDR1 is SGHRS and CDR2 is YFSETQ. J lost 3 bases, V lost 0 bases, and 9 bases had no gene match. The DNA of the CDR3 is TGCGCCAGCAGCTTGGAGCCCCGACAGGGCCTCTACGAGCAGTACTCC. Its protein is CASSLEPRQGLYEQYS.

As to this clonotype: Without the conserved terminal phenylalanine or tryptophan, this CDR3 likely stems from a read error. CDR3 protein: CASTLRPSNEKLFC. CDR3 sequence (DNA): TGTGCCAGCACTCTCAGGCCAAGTAATGAAAAACTGTTTTGT. V gene TRBV18 combines with J gene TRBJ1-4; D is ambiguous. The CDR3 has 14 residues. The germline CDR1 and CDR2 sequences are KGHSH and LQKENI. Between the trimmed V and J ends, which lost 8 bases and 4 bases, there was a span of 14 bases.

This clonotype was observed many times. With a much larger clone just one base away, this may be a read error. J is TRBJ2-5 and V is TRBV29-1; TRBD1 or TRBD2 may be the D gene (6 bases each). V lost 7 bases and J lost 7, with 19 bases in between. The CDR3 length is 13 residues. Germline loops: CDR1 SQVTM, CDR2 ANQGSEA. CDR3 nucleotide sequence: TGCAGCGCTGGGGGCGGCGGGATAGGGACCCAGTACTTC. Translation gives CSAGGGGIGTQYF.

About this clonotype itself: The junction does not match germline at one end; this may be a read error. The V gene is TRBV4-2, the J gene TRBJ1-2, with D maybe TRBD1 (5 bases). The CDR3 has 13 amino acids. From germline, CDR1 is LGHNA and CDR2 YNFKEQ. The CDR3 bases are TGTGCCGGCAGCCAAGATGGCAGGGATGTCAACACCTTC. This gives the protein CAGSQDGRDVNTF.

The gene calls are TRBV19 and TRBJ1-2; no firm D call. Per germline, CDR1 LNHDA and CDR2 SQIVND (reference sequence). This CDR3 is built from 17 residues. V was pared by 6 bases and J by 7 bases, with 27 bases between. CDR3 residues: CASRSSQLQLGVRGYTF. The CDR3, as DNA: TGTGCCAGTAGATCTTCCCAACTCCAACTGGGTGTTCGTGGCTACACCTTC. Complete variable domain (other parts from reference TRBV19 and TRBJ1-2): DGGITQSPKYLFRKEGQNVTLSCEQNLNHDAMYWYRQDPGQGLRLIYYSQIVNDFQKGDIAEGYSVSREKKESFPLTVTSAQKNPTAFYLCASRSSQLQLGVRGYTFGSGTRLTVV.

In its sample, this clonotype was seen many times. J is TRBJ2-1 and V is TRBV6-4, with no clear D. V lost 0 bases to trimming and J lost 9 bases, with 15 bases between them. The CDR3 is made up of 15 amino acids. Germline V gene lookup returns CDR1 MRHNA and CDR2 SNTAGT. The CDR3 is CASSDSPELAGEQFF. CDR3 DNA sequence: TGTGCCAGCAGTGACTCGCCAGAGCTGGCAGGTGAGCAGTTCTTC.

This clonotype has just one count. The junction departs from the called germline gene at one end, perhaps through a read error. The chain uses TRBV4-2 and TRBJ2-1; 8 bases fit TRBD2. Germline V lookup: CDR1 LGHNA, CDR2 YNFKEQ. The CDR3 consists of 18 residues. Here the CDR3 reads CASNHNDGREASHNEQFF. DNA of the CDR3: TGTGCCAGCAACCATAATGACGGGCGGGAGGCCTCCCACAATGAGCAGTTCTTC.